This TCR beta chain was profiled in a study of cytomegalovirus exposure and HLA in healthy donors. The PCR employed 60 Vbeta primers together with 13 Jbeta primers. The assay was immunoSEQ multiplex PCR, and TCRdb's table has in-frame clones only and misses some. There are 30,000 or so clones in the sample; about 63% occur only once, and roughly 20% lies in the top ten. The origin of this receptor is a man aged 45 to 65 in good health and CMV-seropositive. Sequencing used PBMCs.

CDR3 DNA: TGTGCCAGCAGCCAAGATAGCGGGAGGCCACAGGAGCAGTTCTTC. It is translated as CASSQDSGRPQEQFF. V usage is TRBV14 and J usage is TRBJ2-1, with TRBD2 identical over 10 bases. The CDR3 has 15 residues. The ends lost 0 bases at V and 10 bases at J; junction bases unmatched: 6. Germline CDR1 and CDR2: SGHDN and FVKESK.